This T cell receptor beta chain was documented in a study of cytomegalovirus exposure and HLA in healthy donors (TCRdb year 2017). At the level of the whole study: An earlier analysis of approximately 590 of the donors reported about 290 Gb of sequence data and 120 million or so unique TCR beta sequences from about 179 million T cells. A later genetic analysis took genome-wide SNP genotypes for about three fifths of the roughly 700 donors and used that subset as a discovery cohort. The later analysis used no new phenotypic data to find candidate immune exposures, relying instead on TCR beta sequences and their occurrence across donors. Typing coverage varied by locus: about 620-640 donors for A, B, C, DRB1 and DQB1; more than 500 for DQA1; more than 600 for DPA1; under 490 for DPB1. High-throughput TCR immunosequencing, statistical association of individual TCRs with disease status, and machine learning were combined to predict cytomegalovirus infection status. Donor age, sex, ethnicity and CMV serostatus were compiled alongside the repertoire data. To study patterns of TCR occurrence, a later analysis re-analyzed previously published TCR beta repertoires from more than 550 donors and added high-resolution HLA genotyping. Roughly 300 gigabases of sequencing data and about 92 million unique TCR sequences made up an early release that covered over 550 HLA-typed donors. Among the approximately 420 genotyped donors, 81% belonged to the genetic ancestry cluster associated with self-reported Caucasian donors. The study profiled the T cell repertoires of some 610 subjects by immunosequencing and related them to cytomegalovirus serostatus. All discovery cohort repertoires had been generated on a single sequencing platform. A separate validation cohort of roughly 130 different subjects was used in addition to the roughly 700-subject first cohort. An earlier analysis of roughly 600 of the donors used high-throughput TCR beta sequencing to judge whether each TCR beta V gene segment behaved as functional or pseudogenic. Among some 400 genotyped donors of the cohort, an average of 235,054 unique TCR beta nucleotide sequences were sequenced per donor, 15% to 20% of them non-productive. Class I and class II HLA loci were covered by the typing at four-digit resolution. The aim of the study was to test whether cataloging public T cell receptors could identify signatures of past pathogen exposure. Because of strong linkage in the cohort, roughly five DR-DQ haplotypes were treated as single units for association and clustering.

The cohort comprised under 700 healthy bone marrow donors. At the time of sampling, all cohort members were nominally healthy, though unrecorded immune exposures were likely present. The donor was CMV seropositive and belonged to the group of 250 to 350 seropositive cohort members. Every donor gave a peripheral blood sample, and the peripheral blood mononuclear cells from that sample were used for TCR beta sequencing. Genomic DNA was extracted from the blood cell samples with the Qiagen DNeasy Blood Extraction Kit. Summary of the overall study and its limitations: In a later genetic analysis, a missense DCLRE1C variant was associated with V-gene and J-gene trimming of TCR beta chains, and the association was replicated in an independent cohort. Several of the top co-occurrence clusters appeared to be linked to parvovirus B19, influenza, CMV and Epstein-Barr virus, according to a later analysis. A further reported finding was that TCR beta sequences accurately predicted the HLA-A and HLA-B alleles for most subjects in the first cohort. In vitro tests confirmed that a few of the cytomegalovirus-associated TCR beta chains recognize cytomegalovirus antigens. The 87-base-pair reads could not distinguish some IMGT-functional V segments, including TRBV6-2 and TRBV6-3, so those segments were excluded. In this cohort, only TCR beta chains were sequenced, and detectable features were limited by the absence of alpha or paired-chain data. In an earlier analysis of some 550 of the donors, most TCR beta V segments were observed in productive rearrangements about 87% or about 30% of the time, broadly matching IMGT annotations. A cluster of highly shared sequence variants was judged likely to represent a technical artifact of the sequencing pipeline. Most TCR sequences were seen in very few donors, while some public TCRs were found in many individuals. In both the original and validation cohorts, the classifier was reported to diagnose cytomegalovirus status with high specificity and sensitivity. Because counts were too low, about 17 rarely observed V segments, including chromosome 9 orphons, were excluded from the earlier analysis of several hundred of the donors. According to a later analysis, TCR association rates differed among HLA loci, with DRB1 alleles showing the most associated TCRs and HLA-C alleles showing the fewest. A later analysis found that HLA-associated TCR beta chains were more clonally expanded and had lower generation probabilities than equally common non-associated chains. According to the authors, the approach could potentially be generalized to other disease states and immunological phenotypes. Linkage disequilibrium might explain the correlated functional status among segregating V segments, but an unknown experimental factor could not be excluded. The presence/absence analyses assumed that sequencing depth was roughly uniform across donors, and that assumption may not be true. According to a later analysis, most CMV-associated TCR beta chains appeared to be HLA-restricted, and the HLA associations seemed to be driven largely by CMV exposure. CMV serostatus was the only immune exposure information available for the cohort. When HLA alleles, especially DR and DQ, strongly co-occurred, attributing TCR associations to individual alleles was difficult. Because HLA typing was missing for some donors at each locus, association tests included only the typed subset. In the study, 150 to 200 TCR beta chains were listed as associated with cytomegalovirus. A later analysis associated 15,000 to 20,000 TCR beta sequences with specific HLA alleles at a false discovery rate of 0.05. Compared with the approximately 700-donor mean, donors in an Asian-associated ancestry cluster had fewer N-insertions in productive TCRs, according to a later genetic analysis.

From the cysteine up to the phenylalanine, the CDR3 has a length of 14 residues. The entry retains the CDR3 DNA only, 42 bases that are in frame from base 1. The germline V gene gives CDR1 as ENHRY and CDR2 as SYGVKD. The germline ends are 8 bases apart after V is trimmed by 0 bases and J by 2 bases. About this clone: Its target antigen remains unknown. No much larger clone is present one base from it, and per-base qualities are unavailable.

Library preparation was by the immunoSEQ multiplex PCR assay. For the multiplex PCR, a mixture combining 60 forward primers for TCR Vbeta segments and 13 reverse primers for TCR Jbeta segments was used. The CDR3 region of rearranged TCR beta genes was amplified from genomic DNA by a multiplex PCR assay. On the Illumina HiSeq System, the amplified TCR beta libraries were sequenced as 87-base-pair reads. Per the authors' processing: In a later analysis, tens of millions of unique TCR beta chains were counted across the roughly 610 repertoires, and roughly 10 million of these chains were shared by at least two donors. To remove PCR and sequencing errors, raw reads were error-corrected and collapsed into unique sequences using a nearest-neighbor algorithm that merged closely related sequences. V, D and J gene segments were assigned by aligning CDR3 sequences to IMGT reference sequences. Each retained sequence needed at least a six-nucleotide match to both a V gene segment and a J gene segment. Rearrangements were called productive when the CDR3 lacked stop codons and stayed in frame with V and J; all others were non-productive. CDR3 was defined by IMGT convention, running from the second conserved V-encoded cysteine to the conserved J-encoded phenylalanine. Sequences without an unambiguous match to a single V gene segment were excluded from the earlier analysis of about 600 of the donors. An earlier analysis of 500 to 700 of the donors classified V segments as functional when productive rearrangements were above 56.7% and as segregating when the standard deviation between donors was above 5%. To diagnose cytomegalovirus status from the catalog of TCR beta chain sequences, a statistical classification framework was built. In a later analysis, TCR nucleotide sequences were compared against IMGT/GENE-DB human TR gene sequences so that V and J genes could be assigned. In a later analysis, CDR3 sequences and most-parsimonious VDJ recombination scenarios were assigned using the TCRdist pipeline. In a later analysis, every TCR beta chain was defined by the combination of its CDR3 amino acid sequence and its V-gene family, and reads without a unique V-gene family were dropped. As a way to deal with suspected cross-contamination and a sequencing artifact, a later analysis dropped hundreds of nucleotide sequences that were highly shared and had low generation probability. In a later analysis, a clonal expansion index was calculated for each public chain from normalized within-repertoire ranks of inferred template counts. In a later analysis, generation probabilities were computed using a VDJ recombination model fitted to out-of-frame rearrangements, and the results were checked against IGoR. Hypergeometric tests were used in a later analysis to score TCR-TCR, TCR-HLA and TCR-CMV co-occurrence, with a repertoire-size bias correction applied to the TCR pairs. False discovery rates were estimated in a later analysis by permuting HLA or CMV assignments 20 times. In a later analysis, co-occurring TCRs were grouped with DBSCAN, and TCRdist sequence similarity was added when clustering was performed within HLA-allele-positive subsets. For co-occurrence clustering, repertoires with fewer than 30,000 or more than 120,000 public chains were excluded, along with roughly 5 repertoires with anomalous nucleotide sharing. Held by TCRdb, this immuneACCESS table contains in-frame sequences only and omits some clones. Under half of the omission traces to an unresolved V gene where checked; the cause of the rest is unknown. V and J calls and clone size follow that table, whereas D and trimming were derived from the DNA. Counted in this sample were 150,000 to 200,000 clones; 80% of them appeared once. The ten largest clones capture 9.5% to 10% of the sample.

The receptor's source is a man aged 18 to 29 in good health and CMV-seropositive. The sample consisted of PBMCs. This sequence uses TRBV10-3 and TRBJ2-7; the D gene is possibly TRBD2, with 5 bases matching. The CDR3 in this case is CAISESGRAYEQYF. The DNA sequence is TGTGCCATCAGTGAGTCTGGGCGGGCCTACGAGCAGTACTTC.